This is a list of T cell receptor beta chains from one sample in a study of blood T cell repertoires in COVID-19. Assay: immunoSEQ multiplex PCR; the TCRdb copy retains only in-frame clones and omits some. The sample includes almost 200,000 clones, 85% seen only once; the top ten take under 0.95%. Material: peripheral blood. Every receptor here comes from a man aged 60 to 69 with COVID-19, enrolled during active disease. Each CDR3 is given with its conserved first and last residue. Each record gives: J gene, CDR3 length, clone size, D gene, V gene, CDR3 protein, CDR3 DNA. The D gene is left open where the match is weak. Part of the rows lack a size; the others show once, few, many or a class for expanded clones.

TRBJ2-3 | 15 | . | TRBD1 | TRBV5-1 | CASRAGTGSTDTQYF | TGCGCCAGCAGGGCCGGGACAGGGAGCACAGATACGCAGTATTTT
TRBJ1-2 | 13 | . | . | TRBV7-9 | CASSTTANYGYTF | TGTGCCAGCAGCACCACAGCTAACTATGGCTACACCTTC
TRBJ2-3 | 13 | . | . | TRBV2 | CASALGSTDTQYF | TGTGCCAGCGCCTTAGGGAGTACAGATACGCAGTATTTT
TRBJ1-5 | 14 | few | TRBD1 | TRBV11-2 | CASSLTGVDQPQHF | TGTGCCAGCAGCCTGACAGGGGTTGATCAGCCCCAGCATTTT
TRBJ1-5 | 17 | . | TRBD1 | TRBV27 | CASRPGTGFYSNQPQHF | TGTGCCAGCAGACCCGGGACAGGGTTCTATAGCAATCAGCCCCAGCATTTT
TRBJ1-2 | 17 | . | TRBD1 | TRBV5-4 | CASSPRDRGHGWNGYTF | TGTGCCAGCAGCCCCCGGGACAGGGGGCACGGTTGGAATGGCTACACCTTC
TRBJ2-1 | 13 | . | . | TRBV6-6 | CASRGHDNNEQFF | TGTGCCAGCAGAGGACACGATAACAATGAGCAGTTCTTC
TRBJ2-3 | 13 | . | . | TRBV29-1 | CSVEPVDTDTQYF | TGCAGCGTTGAACCAGTTGACACAGATACGCAGTATTTT
TRBJ2-7 | 14 | . | TRBD1 | TRBV7-8 | CASSLTGVSYEQYF | TGTGCCAGCAGCTTAACAGGGGTCTCCTACGAGCAGTACTTC
TRBJ2-1 | 19 | . | . | TRBV1 | CTSSPQASQGGRPYNEQFF | TGCACCAGCAGCCCCCAAGCCTCCCAGGGCGGGAGACCCTACAATGAGCAGTTCTTC
TRBJ1-2 | 14 | . | . | TRBV7-9 | CASSTPTGSDGYTF | TGTGCCAGCAGCACCCCGACAGGCTCCGATGGCTACACCTTC
TRBJ1-1 | 13 | few | . | TRBV19 | CASSSGWDTEAFF | TGTGCCAGTAGTAGCGGTTGGGACACTGAAGCTTTCTTT
TRBJ2-2 | 15 | . | . | TRBV19 | CASSWRVHGVGELFF | TGTGCCAGTAGTTGGCGGGTTCATGGGGTCGGGGAGCTGTTTTTT
TRBJ2-7 | 13 | few | . | TRBV27 | CASSLSTVGEQYF | TGTGCCAGCAGTTTAAGCACAGTAGGAGAGCAGTACTTC
TRBJ2-5 | 14 | . | . | TRBV19 | CASSIGGSEGTQYF | TGTGCCAGTAGTATAGGAGGCTCCGAGGGAACCCAGTACTTC
TRBJ1-5 | 13 | . | . | TRBV7-2 | CASSWGAPGPQHF | TGTGCCAGCAGCTGGGGAGCTCCAGGGCCCCAGCATTTT
TRBJ2-5 | 15 | . | . | TRBV4-1 | CASSQDGTPQETQYF | TGCGCCAGCAGCCAAGATGGGACACCTCAAGAGACCCAGTACTTC
TRBJ1-5 | 16 | . | TRBD1 | TRBV27 | CASSLRGQGRNQPQHF | TGTGCCAGCAGTTTAAGGGGACAGGGTAGGAATCAGCCCCAGCATTTT
TRBJ1-4 | 15 | . | TRBD1 | TRBV5-1 | CASSLVRGAGEKLFF | TGCGCCAGCAGCTTGGTCAGGGGGGCTGGAGAAAAACTGTTTTTT
TRBJ2-2 | 16 | . | TRBD1 | TRBV5-6 | CASSLFQGAEAGELFF | TGTGCCAGCAGCTTGTTTCAGGGGGCAGAGGCCGGGGAGCTGTTTTTT
TRBJ2-7 | 16 | . | . | TRBV27 | CASSSLSGLKLYEQYF | TGTGCCAGCAGCTCCTTGTCGGGGTTGAAGCTATACGAGCAGTACTTC
TRBJ1-5 | 12 | . | . | TRBV10-2 | CASRDTSEPQHF | TGCGCCAGCAGGGACACCTCGGAGCCCCAGCATTTT
TRBJ2-3 | 17 | . | TRBD2 | TRBV5-1 | CASSRLGTSGRTDTQYF | TGCGCCAGCAGCCGGCTTGGGACTAGCGGGAGGACAGATACGCAGTATTTT
TRBJ2-7 | 14 | . | TRBD2 | TRBV5-1 | CASSLVGTSEGQYF | TGCGCCAGCAGCTTGGTCGGGACTAGCGAGGGGCAGTACTTC
TRBJ2-3 | 15 | . | . | TRBV19 | CASSIGPSGSDTQYF | TGTGCCAGTAGTATAGGACCGTCAGGGTCAGATACGCAGTATTTT
TRBJ2-7 | 13 | . | TRBD1 | TRBV29-1 | CSVGQGANYEQYF | TGCAGCGTGGGACAGGGGGCAAACTACGAGCAGTACTTC
TRBJ2-5 | 14 | . | TRBD2 | TRBV6-2/TRBV6-3 | CASSRSGGVKTQYF | TGTGCCAGCAGCCGATCGGGGGGGGTAAAGACCCAGTACTTC
TRBJ2-2 | 14 | . | . | TRBV27 | CASRRPRGSGELFF | TGTGCCAGCAGACGCCCCCGGGGGTCCGGGGAGCTGTTTTTT
TRBJ1-5 | 15 | . | TRBD1 | TRBV3-1/TRBV3-2 | CASRDSAGGSQPQHF | TGTGCCAGCAGAGATTCGGCAGGGGGGAGTCAGCCCCAGCATTTT
TRBJ2-5 | 12 | once | . | TRBV5-1 | CASSLLQETQYF | TGCGCCAGCAGCCTATTACAAGAGACCCAGTACTTC
TRBJ2-5 | 14 | . | . | TRBV13 | CASSTTNTQETQYF | TGTGCCAGCAGTACCACGAACACACAAGAGACCCAGTACTTC
TRBJ2-2 | 16 | once | . | TRBV27 | CASTSYMGRNTGELFF | TGTGCCAGCACCAGTTATATGGGCAGGAACACCGGGGAGCTGTTTTTT
TRBJ2-1 | 16 | . | TRBD2 | TRBV4-1 | CASSQVGTSGFNEQFF | TGCGCCAGCAGCCAAGTCGGGACTAGCGGTTTCAATGAGCAGTTCTTC
TRBJ2-7 | 14 | . | . | TRBV3-1/TRBV3-2 | CASSPLGSSYEQYF | TGTGCCAGCAGCCCCCTGGGCAGCTCCTACGAGCAGTACTTC
TRBJ1-2 | 13 | few | . | TRBV5-1 | CASRVPPGYGYTF | TGCGCCAGCAGGGTACCGCCGGGCTATGGCTACACCTTC
TRBJ2-3 | 14 | . | . | TRBV4-1 | CASSQDSSTDTQYF | TGCGCCAGCAGCCAAGATTCTAGCACAGATACGCAGTATTTT
TRBJ1-2 | 13 | . | . | TRBV7-2 | CASSLGAIYGYTF | TGTGCCAGCAGCTTGGGGGCGATCTATGGCTACACCTTC
TRBJ2-1 | 14 | . | . | TRBV25-1 | CASSDPGQTNEQFF | TGTGCCAGCAGTGACCCCGGACAGACCAATGAGCAGTTCTTC
TRBJ1-2 | 14 | . | . | TRBV5-1 | CASSLMLQNYGYTF | TGCGCCAGCAGCTTGATGTTACAGAACTATGGCTACACCTTC
TRBJ2-3 | 15 | . | TRBD2 | TRBV6-5 | CASSYRGRAPDTQYF | TGTGCCAGCAGTTACCGCGGGAGGGCCCCAGATACGCAGTATTTT
TRBJ1-2 | 14 | . | TRBD1 | TRBV28 | CASSPGTGLSGYTF | TGTGCCAGCAGTCCCGGGACAGGGCTTTCTGGCTACACCTTC
TRBJ1-5 | 15 | . | TRBD1 | TRBV5-8 | CASGPGTGYNQPQHF | TGTGCCAGCGGCCCCGGGACAGGGTACAATCAGCCCCAGCATTTT